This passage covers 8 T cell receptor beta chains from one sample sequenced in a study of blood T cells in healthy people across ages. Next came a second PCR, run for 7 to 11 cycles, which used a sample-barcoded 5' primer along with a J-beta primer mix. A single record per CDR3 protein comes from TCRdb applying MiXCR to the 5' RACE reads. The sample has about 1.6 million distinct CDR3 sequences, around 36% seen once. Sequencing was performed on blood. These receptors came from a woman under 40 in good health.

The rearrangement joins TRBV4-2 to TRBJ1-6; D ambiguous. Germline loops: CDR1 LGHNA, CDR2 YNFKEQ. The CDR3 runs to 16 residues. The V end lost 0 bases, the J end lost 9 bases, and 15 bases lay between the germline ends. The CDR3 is CASSQDLVGRASPLHF. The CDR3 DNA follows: TGTGCCAGCAGCCAAGATCTGGTGGGTAGAGCTTCACCCCTCCACTTT.

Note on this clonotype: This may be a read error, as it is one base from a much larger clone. The CDR3 region has the DNA TGTGCCAGCAGCGTAAGACACGAGCAGTACTTC. Translating it yields CASSVRHEQYF. The rearrangement links TRBV9 to TRBJ2-4, with unresolved D. The end of the DNA is better explained by TRBJ2-7, so the J call may be wrong. The CDR3 is made up of 11 amino acids. Germline V gene sequence: CDR1 SGDLS, CDR2 YYNGEE.

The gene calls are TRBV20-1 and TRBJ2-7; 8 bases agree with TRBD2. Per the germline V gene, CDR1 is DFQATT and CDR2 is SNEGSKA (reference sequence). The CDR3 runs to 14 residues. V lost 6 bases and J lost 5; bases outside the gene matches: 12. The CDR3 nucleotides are TGCAGTGCCCCCCTCCCCGGGAGGGCGCACGAGCAGTACTTC. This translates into CSAPLPGRAHEQYF.

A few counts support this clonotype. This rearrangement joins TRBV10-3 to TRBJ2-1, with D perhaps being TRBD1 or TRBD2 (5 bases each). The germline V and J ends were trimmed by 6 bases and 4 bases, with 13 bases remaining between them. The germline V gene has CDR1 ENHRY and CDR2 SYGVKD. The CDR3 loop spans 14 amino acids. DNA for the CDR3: TGTGCCATCAGAACCGGGACCCAATACAATGAGCAGTTCTTC. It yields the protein CAIRTGTQYNEQFF.

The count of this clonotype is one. The CDR3 protein is CASSWNRDENEQFF. The CDR3 DNA sequence: TGTGCCAGCAGCTGGAACAGGGATGAGAATGAGCAGTTCTTC. The genes are TRBV7-9 and TRBJ2-1, with D tentatively TRBD1 (6 bases). CDR3 size: 14 residues. V was shortened by 4 bases and J by 7 bases, with 14 bases between the two germline ends. Germline CDR1 and CDR2: SEHNR and FQNEAQ (reference sequence).

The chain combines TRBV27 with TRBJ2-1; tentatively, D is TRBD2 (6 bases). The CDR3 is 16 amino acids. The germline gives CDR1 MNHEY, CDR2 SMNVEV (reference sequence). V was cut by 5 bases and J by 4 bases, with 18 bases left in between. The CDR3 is CASSPITWDFYNEQFF. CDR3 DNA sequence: TGTGCCAGCAGTCCCATTACGTGGGACTTTTACAATGAGCAGTTCTTC.

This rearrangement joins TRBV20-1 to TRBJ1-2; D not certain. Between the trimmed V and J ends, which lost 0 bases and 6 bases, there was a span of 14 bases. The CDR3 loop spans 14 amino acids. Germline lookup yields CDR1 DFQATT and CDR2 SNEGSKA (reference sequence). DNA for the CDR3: TGCAGTGCTAGAGAGGTCGCTCTGGGCCATGGCTACACCTTC. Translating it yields CSAREVALGHGYTF.

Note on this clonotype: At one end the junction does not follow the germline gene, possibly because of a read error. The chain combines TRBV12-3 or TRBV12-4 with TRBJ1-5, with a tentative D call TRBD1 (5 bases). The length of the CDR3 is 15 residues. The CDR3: CANSPQGNSNQPQHF. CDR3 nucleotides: TGTGCCAACAGTCCCCAGGGCAATAGCAATCAGCCCCAGCATTTT.